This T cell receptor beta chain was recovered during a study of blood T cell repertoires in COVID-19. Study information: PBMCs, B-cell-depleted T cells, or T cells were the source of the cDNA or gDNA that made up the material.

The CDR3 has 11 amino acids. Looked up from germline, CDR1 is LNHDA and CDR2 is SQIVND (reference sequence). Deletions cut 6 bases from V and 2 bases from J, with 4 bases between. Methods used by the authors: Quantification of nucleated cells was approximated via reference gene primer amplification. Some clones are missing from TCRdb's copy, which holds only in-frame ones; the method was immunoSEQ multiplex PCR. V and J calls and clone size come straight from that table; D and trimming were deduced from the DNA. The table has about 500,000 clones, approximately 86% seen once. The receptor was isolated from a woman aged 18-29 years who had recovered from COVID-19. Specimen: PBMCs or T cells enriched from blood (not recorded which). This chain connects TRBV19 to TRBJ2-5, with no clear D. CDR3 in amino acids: CASRSQETQYF. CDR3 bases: TGTGCCAGTAGATCTCAAGAGACCCAGTACTTC.